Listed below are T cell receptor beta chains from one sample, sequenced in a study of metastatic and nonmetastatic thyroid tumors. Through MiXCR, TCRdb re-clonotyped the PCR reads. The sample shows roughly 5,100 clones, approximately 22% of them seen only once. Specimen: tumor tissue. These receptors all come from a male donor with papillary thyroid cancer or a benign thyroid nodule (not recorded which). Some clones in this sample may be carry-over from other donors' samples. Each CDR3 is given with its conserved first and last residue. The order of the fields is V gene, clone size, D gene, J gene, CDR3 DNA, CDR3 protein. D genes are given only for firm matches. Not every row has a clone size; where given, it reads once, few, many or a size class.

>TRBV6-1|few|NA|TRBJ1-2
TGTGCCAGCAGTGAAGCAGCGGGACACTCAAATGGGGGCTACACCTTC
CASSEAAGHSNGGYTF
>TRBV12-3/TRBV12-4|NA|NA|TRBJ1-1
TGTGCCAGCAGAGGGGTCGGGGGTCAAAACACTGAAGCTTTCTTT
CASRGVGGQNTEAFF
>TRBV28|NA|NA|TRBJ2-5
TGTGCCAGCAGTTATGCGGTGGGGCGAGAGACCCAGTACTTC
CASSYAVGRETQYF
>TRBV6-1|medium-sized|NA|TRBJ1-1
TGTGCCAGCAGTTTGCAGGGTCACACTGAAGCTTTCTTT
CASSLQGHTEAFF
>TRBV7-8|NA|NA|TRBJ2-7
TGTGCCAGCAGCTTACTGTTGTCCTACGAGCAGTACTTC
CASSLLLSYEQYF
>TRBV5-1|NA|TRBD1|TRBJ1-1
TGCACATGCAGCTTCGGGACAGGGTCTCCAGCTTTCTTT
CTCSFGTGSPAFF
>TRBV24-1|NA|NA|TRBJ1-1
TGTGCCACCAGGGAGCCCGGGAGGGAGGTTTATGAAGCTTTCTTT
CATREPGREVYEAFF
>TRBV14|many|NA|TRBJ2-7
TGTGCCAGCAGCTATGACGGCTACGAGCAGTACTTC
CASSYDGYEQYF
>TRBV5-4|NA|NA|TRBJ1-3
TGTGCCAGCAGCCTGGACCACACCATATATTTT
CASSLDHTIYF
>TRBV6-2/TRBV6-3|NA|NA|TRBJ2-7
TGTGCCAGCAGATCGCGGGCGGTCGGTCGCGAGCAGTACTTC
CASRSRAVGREQYF
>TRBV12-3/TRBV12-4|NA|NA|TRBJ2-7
TGTGCCAGCAGTGCCCGGACTGTACCGACCTCCTACGAGCAGTACTTC
CASSARTVPTSYEQYF
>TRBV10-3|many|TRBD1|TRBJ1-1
TGTGCCATCACCAGGGACAGCATGAACACTGAAGCTTTCTTT
CAITRDSMNTEAFF
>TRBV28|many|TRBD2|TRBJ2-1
TGTGCCAGCAGTTTATTTTCCCTTAGCGGGAGTAACTACAATGAGCAGTTCTTC
CASSLFSLSGSNYNEQFF
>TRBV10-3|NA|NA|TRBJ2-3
TGTGCCATCAGTGGTTCCACAGATACGCAGTATTTT
CAISGSTDTQYF
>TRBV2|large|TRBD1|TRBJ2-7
TGTGCCAGCAGTGTAGGGGACAGCCCTACAGACGAGCAGTACTTC
CASSVGDSPTDEQYF
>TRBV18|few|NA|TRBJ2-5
TGTGCCAGCACATCCACCGGGACCCAAGAGACCCAGTACTTC
CASTSTGTQETQYF
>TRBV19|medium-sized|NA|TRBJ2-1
TGTGCCTCCATGGGCAATGAGCAGTTCTTC
CASMGNEQFF
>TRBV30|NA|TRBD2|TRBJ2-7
TGTGCCTGGGGACTAGCGGACTACGAGCAGTACTTC
CAWGLADYEQYF
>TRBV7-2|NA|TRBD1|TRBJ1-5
TGTGCCAGCAGCAGGGGACAGCAAAATCAGCCCCAGCATTTT
CASSRGQQNQPQHF
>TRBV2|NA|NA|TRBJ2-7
TGTGCCAGCAGTGTCCTTCGGGAAGAACCGGACTTC
CASSVLREEPDF
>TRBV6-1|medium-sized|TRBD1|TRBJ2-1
TGTGCCAGCAGGAGGACAGGGAGTGTCAATGAGCAGTTCTTC
CASRRTGSVNEQFF
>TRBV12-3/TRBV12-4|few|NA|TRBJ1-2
TGTGCCAGCAGTTTAGGGACAGTCTATGGCTACACCTTC
CASSLGTVYGYTF
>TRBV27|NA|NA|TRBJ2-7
TGTGCCAGCAGTTTAGCCGGGGCTTCCGAGCAGTACTTC
CASSLAGASEQYF
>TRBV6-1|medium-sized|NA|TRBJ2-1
TGTGCCAGCACTACCGACGGGGGACCCAGACGGTTCTTC
CASTTDGGPRRFF
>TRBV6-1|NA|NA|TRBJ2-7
TGTGCCAGTTCAACGACCGGACACCGAGACGAGCAGTACTTC
CASSTTGHRDEQYF
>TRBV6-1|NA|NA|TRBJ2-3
TGTGCCACCCAACAGGGGACTAGCACAGATACGCAGTATTTT
CATQQGTSTDTQYF
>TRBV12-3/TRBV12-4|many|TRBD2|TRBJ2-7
TGTGCCAGCAGTTTGGGAGCGGGAACCTACGAGCAGTACTTC
CASSLGAGTYEQYF
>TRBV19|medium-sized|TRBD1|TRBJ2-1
TGTGCCAGTAGTATAAGGGGGCGGAACAATGAGCAGTTCTTC
CASSIRGRNNEQFF
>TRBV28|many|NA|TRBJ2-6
TGTGCCAGCAGCCGAAGCTCTGGGGCCAACGTCCTGACTTTC
CASSRSSGANVLTF
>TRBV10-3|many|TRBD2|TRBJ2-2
TGTGCCATGGGACTAGCGGTTGACGGGGAGCTGTTTTTT
CAMGLAVDGELFF
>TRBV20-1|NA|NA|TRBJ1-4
TGCAGTGCTGACCGGGAGGACCGTGGGAGTGAAAAACTTTCCTTT
CSADREDRGSEKLSF
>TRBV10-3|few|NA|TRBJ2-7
TGTGCCATCAGTGAGTCGGGCCTTATAGGGGCTTACGAGCAGTACTTC
CAISESGLIGAYEQYF
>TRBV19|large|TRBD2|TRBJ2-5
TGTGCCAGTAGTATCCCCGGGGGGCAAGAGACCCAGTACTTC
CASSIPGGQETQYF
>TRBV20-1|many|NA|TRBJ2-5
TGCAGTGCTAGCAGCCCTTACGGCCAAGAGACCCAGTACTTC
CSASSPYGQETQYF
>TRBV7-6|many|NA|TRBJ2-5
TGTGCCAGCAGCTCAAGTGGGGGGCGGCAGACCCAGTACTTC
CASSSSGGRQTQYF
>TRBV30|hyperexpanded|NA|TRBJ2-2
TGTGCCTGGAGTTCCAGAACTACGGGGGAGCTGTTTTTT
CAWSSRTTGELFF
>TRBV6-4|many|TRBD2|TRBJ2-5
TGTGCCAGCAGCGAAAATAGCGGGAGCGGGGAGACCCAGTACTTC
CASSENSGSGETQYF
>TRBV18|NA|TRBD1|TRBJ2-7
TGTGCCAGCTCACCAGGACAGGGTACATTGGACGAGCAGTACTTC
CASSPGQGTLDEQYF
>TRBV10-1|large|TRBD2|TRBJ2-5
TGCGCCAGCAGTGAGGCACTAGCGGGGCAAGAGACCCAGTACTTC
CASSEALAGQETQYF
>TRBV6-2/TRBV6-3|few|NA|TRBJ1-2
TGTGCCAGCAGTTACTGGCGGGGGGCCTATGGCTACACCTTC
CASSYWRGAYGYTF
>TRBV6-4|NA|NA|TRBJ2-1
TGTGCCAGCAGTGACAAGGGTGATGGGGAGCAGTTCTTC
CASSDKGDGEQFF
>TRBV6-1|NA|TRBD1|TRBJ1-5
TGTGCCAGCTACACATCGGGACAGGGGTTAGGCCAGCCCCAGCATTTT
CASYTSGQGLGQPQHF
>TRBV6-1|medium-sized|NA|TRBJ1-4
TGTGCCAGCGCAGGGGATTTCGATGAAAAACTGTTTTTT
CASAGDFDEKLFF
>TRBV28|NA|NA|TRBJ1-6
TGTGCCAGCAGTTTAAGTTTTATGGGGGTAGATAATTCACCCCTCCACTTT
CASSLSFMGVDNSPLHF
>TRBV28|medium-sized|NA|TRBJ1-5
TGTGCCAGCAGTTGGTCTGAGGGGGAGTGGGACAATCAGCCCCAGCATTTT
CASSWSEGEWDNQPQHF
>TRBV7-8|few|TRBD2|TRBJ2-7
TGTGCCAGCAGCTTAGAGGCTCAGCGGGGATACGAGCAGTACTTC
CASSLEAQRGYEQYF
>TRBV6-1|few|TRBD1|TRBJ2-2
TGTGCCAGCAGACTATACAGGGGCGGGGAGCTGTTTTTT
CASRLYRGGELFF
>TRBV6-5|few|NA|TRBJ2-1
TGTGCCAGCAGTTACTTGGGGGCTGATGAGCAGTTCTTC
CASSYLGADEQFF
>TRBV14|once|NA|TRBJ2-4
TGTGCCAGCAGCCCGAGCAGGGGGGACAGCAAAAACATTCAGTACTTC
CASSPSRGDSKNIQYF
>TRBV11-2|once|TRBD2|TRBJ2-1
TGTGCCAGCAGCTTCGGGACTAGCGGGGTTTACAATGAGCAGTTCTTC
CASSFGTSGVYNEQFF
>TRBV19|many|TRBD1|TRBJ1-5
TGTGCCAGTAGTCGGGACAGGAATCAGCCCCAGCACTTT
CASSRDRNQPQHF
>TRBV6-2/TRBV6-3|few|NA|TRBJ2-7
TGTGCCAGCAGTTACTACGTTGTTCGAGCCTACGAGCAGTACTTC
CASSYYVVRAYEQYF
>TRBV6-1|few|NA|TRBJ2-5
TGTGCCATTTCCCGACAGGTCGTGGGCCAAGAGACCCAGTACTTC
CAISRQVVGQETQYF
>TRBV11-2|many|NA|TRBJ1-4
TGTGCCAGCAGCCTGGTGGGCAGGAGGAATGAAAAACTGTTTTTT
CASSLVGRRNEKLFF
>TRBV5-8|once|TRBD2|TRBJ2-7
TGTGCCAACAGCCCCAATCGTTCAGCGGGGAGTCCGTACTTC
CANSPNRSAGSPYF
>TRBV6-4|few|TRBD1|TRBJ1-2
TGTGCCAGCAGCCGGGACAGCTCTAACTATGGCTACACCTTC
CASSRDSSNYGYTF
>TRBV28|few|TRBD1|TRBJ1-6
TGTGCCAGCAGTTTAGACGCCGGGACAGCTAATTCACCCCTCCACTTT
CASSLDAGTANSPLHF
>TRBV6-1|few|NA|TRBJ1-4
TGTGCCAGCAGTGCCGGTGGGGGGAGGAATGAAAAACTGTTTTTT
CASSAGGGRNEKLFF
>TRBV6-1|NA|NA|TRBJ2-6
TGTGCCAGCTGTGGTGTGGGGGTTTCTGGGGCCAACGTCCTGACTTTC
CASCGVGVSGANVLTF
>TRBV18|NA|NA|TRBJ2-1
TGTGCCAGCGGGCGGGACAACACCTACAATGAGCAGTTCTTC
CASGRDNTYNEQFF